Below, one TCR beta chain is given with its context. Its antigen is currently unknown. The sample comes from a study of OX40 agonist ivuxolimab in advanced cancers. Study summary: Prior checkpoint blockade (anti-PD-1, anti-PD-L1 or anti-CTLA-4) was permitted; around 40% had it. Findings and caveats of the study: Both CD4+ and CD8+ T cell populations in blood had undergone clonal expansion by week 6 at 0.1 to 3.0 mg/kg. Expanded clones were, on average, more numerous in CD8+ T cells than in CD4+. Nonresponders, in some cases, also had low normalized T-cell clonal expansion.

Clones were sequenced by immunoSEQ multiplex PCR, and TCRdb holds only the in-frame ones, with some missing. The sample records about 77,000 clones, 85% to 95% being singletons. The V gene's germline CDR1 is LNHDA and CDR2 SQIVND (reference sequence). The V gene lost 3 bases and the J gene lost 7 bases, with 16 bases spanning the gap. The CDR3 runs 15 residues. The source is an adult with an advanced solid tumor such as melanoma, head and neck, liver or kidney cancer. This sequence joins TRBV19 and TRBJ2-1; either TRBD1 or TRBD2 may supply D (5 bases each). Sequenced here: CD4+ or CD8+ T cells sorted from blood, sampled in a trial of the OX40 agonist ivuxolimab. CDR3 DNA: TGTGCCAGTAGTATGGCAGGTTGGGGGTTGAATGAGCAGTTCTTC. Protein sequence: CASSMAGWGLNEQFF.